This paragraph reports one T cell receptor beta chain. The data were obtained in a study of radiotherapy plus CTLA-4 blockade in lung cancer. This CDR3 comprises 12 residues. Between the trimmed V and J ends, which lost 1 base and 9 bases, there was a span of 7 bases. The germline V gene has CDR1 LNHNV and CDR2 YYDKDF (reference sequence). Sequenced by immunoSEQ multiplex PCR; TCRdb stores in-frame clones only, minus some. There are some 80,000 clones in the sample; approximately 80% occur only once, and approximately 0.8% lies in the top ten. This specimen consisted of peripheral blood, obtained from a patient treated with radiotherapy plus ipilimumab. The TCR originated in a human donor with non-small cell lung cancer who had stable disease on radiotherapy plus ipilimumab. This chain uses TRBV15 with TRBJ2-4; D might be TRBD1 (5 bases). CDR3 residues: CATSRGQSIQYF. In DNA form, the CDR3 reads TGTGCCACCAGCAGAGGACAGAGCATTCAGTACTTC.